This T cell receptor (beta chain) was profiled in a study of shared clonotypes between healthy human individuals. Study-wide points: Sequencing of the sorted subsets was shown by rarefaction to be incomplete despite large depth.

Unmatched junction bases numbered 8, after V lost 3 bases and J lost 7 bases. The CDR3 runs to 17 residues. CDR1 and CDR2 (germline): SGHRS, YFSETQ. Of note for this clone: Its antigen remains unknown.

Using immunoSEQ multiplex PCR, the repertoire was profiled, and TCRdb retains in-frame clones only, with some absent. This repertoire shows some 2.3 million clones, approximately 95% found once; its top ten account for about 0.37%. Healthy adults negative for HIV, lacking recent acute infections or vaccinations, served as donors. A CD45RA-negative memory subset and a CD45RA+ naive subset were separated from the CD4+ cells. The gene calls are TRBV5-1 and TRBJ2-2, with 14 bases fitting TRBD2. Sequencing used naive CD4+ T cells from PBMCs. Regarding subset: CD45RA+ positively selected. This sequence originates from a man younger than 35 in good health. Some clones in this sample may be carry-over from other donors' samples. CDR3 protein: CASSSGLAGAYVGELFF. The CDR3 nucleotides read TGCGCCAGCAGCTCGGGACTAGCGGGAGCATATGTCGGGGAGCTGTTTTTT.